The rows below give T cell receptor beta chains drawn from one sample of a study of T cells in tuberculosis. The protocol was immunoSEQ multiplex PCR, while the TCRdb copy is restricted to in-frame clones and leaves out a portion. In the table there are tens of thousands of clones, around 93% of which are singletons. The sequences come from PBMCs, collected at tuberculosis diagnosis. Source of these receptors: an adult with tuberculosis. The CDR3 runs from the conserved cysteine through the conserved F or W. A D gene is named only where the DNA matches it firmly. Clone sizes are given selectively: once, few, many, or a class where the clone is expanded.

abundance: -
v_gene: TRBV28
j_gene: TRBJ1-3
d_gene: -
CDR3aa: CASLYRSGNTIYF
CDR3nt: TGTGCCAGCCTTTATCGCTCTGGAAACACCATATATTTT

abundance: -
v_gene: TRBV6-5
j_gene: TRBJ1-3
d_gene: TRBD1
CDR3aa: CASSYTSQGGGNTIYF
CDR3nt: TGTGCCAGCAGTTACACCTCCCAGGGGGGAGGAAACACCATATATTTT

abundance: -
v_gene: TRBV5-1
j_gene: TRBJ2-7
d_gene: -
CDR3aa: CASSSGLELSSYEQYF
CDR3nt: TGCGCCAGCAGCTCAGGACTCGAGCTAAGCTCCTACGAGCAGTACTTC

abundance: -
v_gene: TRBV7-3
j_gene: TRBJ2-1
d_gene: -
CDR3aa: CASSSLNAAGRAYNEQFF
CDR3nt: TGTGCCAGCAGCTCACTAAATGCCGCGGGCAGAGCCTACAATGAGCAGTTCTTC

abundance: -
v_gene: TRBV5-6
j_gene: TRBJ1-3
d_gene: -
CDR3aa: CASSLGGNGNTIYF
CDR3nt: TGTGCCAGCAGCCTTGGGGGGAACGGAAACACCATATATTTT

abundance: -
v_gene: TRBV2
j_gene: TRBJ1-5
d_gene: -
CDR3aa: CASKAWASNQPQHF
CDR3nt: TGTGCCAGCAAGGCATGGGCTAGCAATCAGCCCCAGCATTTT

abundance: -
v_gene: TRBV19
j_gene: TRBJ2-5
d_gene: TRBD1
CDR3aa: CASSPLVGTGAETQYF
CDR3nt: TGTGCCAGTAGTCCCCTTGTCGGGACAGGGGCAGAGACCCAGTACTTC

abundance: once
v_gene: TRBV4-3
j_gene: TRBJ2-3
d_gene: -
CDR3aa: CASSPPGFDTQYF
CDR3nt: TGCGCCAGCAGCCCACCGGGGTTCGATACGCAGTATTTT

abundance: -
v_gene: TRBV7-2
j_gene: TRBJ2-7
d_gene: TRBD2
CDR3aa: CASSPRGAGVPYEQYF
CDR3nt: TGTGCCAGCAGCCCCAGGGGAGCGGGGGTTCCTTACGAGCAGTACTTC

abundance: -
v_gene: TRBV29-1
j_gene: TRBJ2-1
d_gene: -
CDR3aa: CSVESFNEQFF
CDR3nt: TGCAGCGTTGAAAGCTTCAATGAGCAGTTCTTC

abundance: -
v_gene: TRBV11-2
j_gene: TRBJ2-1
d_gene: -
CDR3aa: CASVEAGYNEQFF
CDR3nt: TGTGCCAGCGTCGAGGCTGGGTACAATGAGCAGTTCTTC

abundance: once
v_gene: TRBV11-3
j_gene: TRBJ2-1
d_gene: -
CDR3aa: CASSLEPGVSYNEQFF
CDR3nt: TGTGCCAGCAGCTTAGAGCCGGGGGTCTCCTACAATGAGCAGTTCTTC

abundance: once
v_gene: TRBV30
j_gene: TRBJ1-4
d_gene: TRBD1
CDR3aa: CAWTGTVGEKLFF
CDR3nt: TGTGCCTGGACCGGGACAGTAGGTGAAAAACTGTTTTTT

abundance: -
v_gene: TRBV7-8
j_gene: TRBJ1-3
d_gene: -
CDR3aa: CASSQRPGGSGNTIYF
CDR3nt: TGTGCCAGCAGCCAACGTCCGGGGGGAAGTGGAAACACCATATATTTT

abundance: -
v_gene: TRBV5-6
j_gene: TRBJ2-7
d_gene: -
CDR3aa: CASSWAGLYNEQYF
CDR3nt: TGTGCCAGCAGCTGGGCAGGGCTTTACAACGAGCAGTACTTC

abundance: -
v_gene: TRBV19
j_gene: TRBJ1-1
d_gene: TRBD1
CDR3aa: CASSSLGTAEAFF
CDR3nt: TGTGCCAGTAGTTCACTTGGGACAGCTGAAGCTTTCTTT

abundance: -
v_gene: TRBV5-1
j_gene: TRBJ1-1
d_gene: -
CDR3aa: CASSDRAGTEAFF
CDR3nt: TGCGCCAGCAGCGACCGGGCGGGGACTGAAGCTTTCTTT

abundance: -
v_gene: TRBV13
j_gene: TRBJ2-3
d_gene: -
CDR3aa: CASSRVATDTQYF
CDR3nt: TGTGCCAGCAGCCGAGTAGCCACAGATACGCAGTATTTT

abundance: -
v_gene: TRBV19
j_gene: TRBJ1-5
d_gene: TRBD1
CDR3aa: CASSPGPDRVNQPQHF
CDR3nt: TGTGCCAGTAGTCCCGGACCGGACAGGGTGAATCAGCCCCAGCATTTT

abundance: -
v_gene: TRBV6-5
j_gene: TRBJ1-5
d_gene: -
CDR3aa: CASSYAYFEPQHF
CDR3nt: TGTGCCAGCAGTTACGCCTACTTTGAGCCCCAGCATTTT

abundance: -
v_gene: TRBV7-3
j_gene: TRBJ1-2
d_gene: -
CDR3aa: CASRFGESYGYTF
CDR3nt: TGTGCCAGCAGGTTTGGAGAGTCCTATGGCTACACCTTC

abundance: -
v_gene: TRBV18
j_gene: TRBJ2-2
d_gene: -
CDR3aa: CASSLQGSQGTGELFF
CDR3nt: TGTGCCAGCTCACTTCAAGGATCCCAGGGCACCGGGGAGCTGTTTTTT